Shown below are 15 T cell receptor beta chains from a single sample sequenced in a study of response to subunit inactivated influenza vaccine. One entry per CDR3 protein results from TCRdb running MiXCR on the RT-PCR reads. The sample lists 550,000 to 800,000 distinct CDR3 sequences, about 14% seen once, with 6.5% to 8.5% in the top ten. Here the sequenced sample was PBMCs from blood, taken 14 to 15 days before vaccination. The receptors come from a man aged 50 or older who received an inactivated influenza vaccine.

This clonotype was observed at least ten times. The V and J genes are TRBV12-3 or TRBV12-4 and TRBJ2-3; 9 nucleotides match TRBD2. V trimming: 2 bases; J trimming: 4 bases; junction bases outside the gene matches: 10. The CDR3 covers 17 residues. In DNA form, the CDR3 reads TGTGCCAGCAGTTTAATGGGTCCAGCGGGAGGTGCAGATACGCAGTATTTT. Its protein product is CASSLMGPAGGADTQYF.

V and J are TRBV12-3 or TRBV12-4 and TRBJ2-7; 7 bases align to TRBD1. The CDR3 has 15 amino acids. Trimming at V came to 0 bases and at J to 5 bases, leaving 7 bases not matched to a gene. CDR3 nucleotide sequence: TGTGCCAGCAGTTTAGCCAACAGGGGTTTCGACGAGCAGTACTTC. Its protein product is CASSLANRGFDEQYF.

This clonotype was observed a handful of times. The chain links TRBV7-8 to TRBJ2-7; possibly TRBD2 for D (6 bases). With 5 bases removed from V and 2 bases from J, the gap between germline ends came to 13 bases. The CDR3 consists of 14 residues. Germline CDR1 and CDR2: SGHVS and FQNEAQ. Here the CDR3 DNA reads TGTGCCAGCAGCCTACTAGCTGTTACCTACGAGCAGTACTTC. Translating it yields CASSLLAVTYEQYF.

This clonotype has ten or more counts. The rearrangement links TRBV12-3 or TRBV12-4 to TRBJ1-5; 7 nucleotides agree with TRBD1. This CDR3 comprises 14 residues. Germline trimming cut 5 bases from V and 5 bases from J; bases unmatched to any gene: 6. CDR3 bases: TGTGCCAGCAGTCACGACAGGGTACATCAGCCCCAGCATTTT. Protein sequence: CASSHDRVHQPQHF.

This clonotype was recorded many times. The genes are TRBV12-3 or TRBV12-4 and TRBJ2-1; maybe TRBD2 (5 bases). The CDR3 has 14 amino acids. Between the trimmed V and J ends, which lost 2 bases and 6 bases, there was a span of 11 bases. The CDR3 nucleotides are TGTGCCAGCAGTTTACTACTAACTAGCAATGAGCAGTTCTTC. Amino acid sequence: CASSLLLTSNEQFF.

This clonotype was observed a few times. The CDR3 sequence is CASSLWSYNEQFF. DNA for the CDR3: TGTGCCAGCAGCTTATGGTCCTACAATGAGCAGTTCTTC. The chain employs TRBV7-2 and TRBJ2-1; D call uncertain. There are 13 residues in the CDR3. V dropped 2 bases and J dropped 1 base, with 3 bases sitting between them. The germline V gene encodes CDR1 SGHTA and CDR2 FQGNSA.

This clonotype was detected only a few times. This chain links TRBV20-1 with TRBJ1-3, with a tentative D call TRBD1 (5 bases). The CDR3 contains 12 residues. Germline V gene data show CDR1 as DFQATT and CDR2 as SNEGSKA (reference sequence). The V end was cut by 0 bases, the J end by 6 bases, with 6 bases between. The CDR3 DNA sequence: TGCAGTGCTAGAGAGGGGCAAAACACCATATATTTT. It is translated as CSAREGQNTIYF.

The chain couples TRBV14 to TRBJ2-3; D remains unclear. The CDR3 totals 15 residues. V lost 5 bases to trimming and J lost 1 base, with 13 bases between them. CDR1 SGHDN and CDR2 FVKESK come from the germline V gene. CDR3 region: CASSYYRTRTDTQYF. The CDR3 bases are TGTGCCAGCAGCTACTACCGAACCCGCACAGATACGCAGTATTTT.

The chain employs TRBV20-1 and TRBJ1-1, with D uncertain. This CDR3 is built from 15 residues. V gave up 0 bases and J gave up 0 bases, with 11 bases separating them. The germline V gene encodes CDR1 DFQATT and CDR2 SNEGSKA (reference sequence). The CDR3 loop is CSARDWTVLNTEAFF. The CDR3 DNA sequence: TGCAGTGCTAGAGATTGGACGGTTCTGAACACTGAAGCTTTCTTT.

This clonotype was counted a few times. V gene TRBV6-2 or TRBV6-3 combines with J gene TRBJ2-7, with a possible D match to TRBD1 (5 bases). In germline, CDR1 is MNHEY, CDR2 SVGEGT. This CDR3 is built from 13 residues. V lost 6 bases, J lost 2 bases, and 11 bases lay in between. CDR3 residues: CASRATETYEQYF. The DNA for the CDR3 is TGTGCCAGCAGAGCGACAGAGACCTACGAGCAGTACTTC.

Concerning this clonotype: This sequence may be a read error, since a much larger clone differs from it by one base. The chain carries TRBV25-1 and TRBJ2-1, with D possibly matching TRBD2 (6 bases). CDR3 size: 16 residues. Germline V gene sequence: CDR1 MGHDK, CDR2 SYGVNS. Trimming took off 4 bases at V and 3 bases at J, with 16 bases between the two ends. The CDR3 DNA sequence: TGTGCCAGCAGTGTCAGGACTTTAGCGGACTACAATGAGCAGTTCTTC. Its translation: CASSVRTLADYNEQFF.

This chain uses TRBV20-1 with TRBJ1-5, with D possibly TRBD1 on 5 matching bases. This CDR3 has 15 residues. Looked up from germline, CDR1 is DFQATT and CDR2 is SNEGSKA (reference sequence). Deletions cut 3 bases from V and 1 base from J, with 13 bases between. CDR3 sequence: CSASFIRQSNQPQHF. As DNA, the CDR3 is TGCAGTGCTAGCTTCATAAGACAGAGCAATCAGCCCCAGCATTTT.

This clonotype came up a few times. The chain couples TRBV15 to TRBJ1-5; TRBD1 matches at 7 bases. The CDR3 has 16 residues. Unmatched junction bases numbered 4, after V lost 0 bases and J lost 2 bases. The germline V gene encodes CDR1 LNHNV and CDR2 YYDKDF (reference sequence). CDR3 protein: CATSRDKGAGNQPQHF. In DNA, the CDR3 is TGTGCCACCAGCAGAGATAAGGGGGCAGGCAATCAGCCCCAGCATTTT.

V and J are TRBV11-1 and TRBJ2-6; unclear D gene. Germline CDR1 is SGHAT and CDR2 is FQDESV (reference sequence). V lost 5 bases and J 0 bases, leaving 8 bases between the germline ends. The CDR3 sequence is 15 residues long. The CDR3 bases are TGTGCCAGCAGCGGATTGAGCTCTGGGGCCAACGTCCTGACTTTC. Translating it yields CASSGLSSGANVLTF.

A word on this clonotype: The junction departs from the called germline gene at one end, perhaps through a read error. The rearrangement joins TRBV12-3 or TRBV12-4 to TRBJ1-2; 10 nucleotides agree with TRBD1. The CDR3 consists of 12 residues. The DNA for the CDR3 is TGTGCCAGCAGACAGATGGACAGGGGGACGTCCTTC. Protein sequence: CASRQMDRGTSF.